The clone carrying this TCR beta chain has a handful of counts. No antigen is known for it. This specimen belongs to a study of molecular identifiers for immune sequencing clone quantification. Points from the study as a whole: Clonotypes topping 20 RNA copies carried over 98% of effector molecules but under 1% of naive ones.

Bulk libraries came from a prior protocol with listed TCR primers. A single record per CDR3 protein comes from TCRdb applying MiXCR to the PCR reads. The sample includes 8,500 to 11,000 distinct CDR3 sequences, roughly a sixth seen only once; the top ten take 2% to 2.5%. Investigators produced naive CD8 libraries from approximately 20,000 to 1,000,000 sorted cells, drawing on 10%, 30% or 50% RNA. The CDR3 spans 15 residues. V lost 2 bases to trimming and J lost 1 base, with 11 bases between them. CDR1 is LNHDA, CDR2 SQIVND, per germline (reference sequence). Input material: naive CD8+ T cells from blood, with Jurkat cell RNA spiked in. Documented subset: FACS-sorted CD8+CD4-CCR7+CD45RA+ naive T cells. The source is a human donor in good health. Some libraries in this study had Jurkat cell RNA spiked in. The chain links TRBV19 to TRBJ2-5, with D uncertain. In DNA, the CDR3 is TGTGCCAGTAGTATACCTGGACGGATCCAAGAGACCCAGTACTTC. It codes for CASSIPGRIQETQYF.